The clone carrying this T cell receptor (beta chain) was recorded a few times. These data belong to a study of blood T cells in healthy people across ages. Germline V gene data show CDR1 as SGDLS and CDR2 as YYNGEE. The CDR3 is 15 residues long. At least 7 million PBMCs were isolated per sample. A J-beta primer mix and a sample-barcoded 5' primer were used in a second PCR of about 7 to 12 cycles. One entry per CDR3 protein results from TCRdb running MiXCR on the 5' RACE reads. The data show around 970,000 distinct CDR3 sequences, 51% seen once. The clonotype originates from a woman aged 55-70 years in good health. The sequenced sample consisted of blood. The chain joins TRBV9 to TRBJ2-4; TRBD1 aligns across 11 bases. The J call could be wrong; TRBJ2-7 is a better fit for the DNA end. For the CDR3, the DNA is TGTGCCAGCAGCGTAGGGACAGGGGGCCAAGACGAGCAGTACTTC. Translating gives CASSVGTGGQDEQYF.